Each of the 20 T cell receptor beta chains below was sequenced from the same sample in a study of molecular identifiers for immune sequencing clone quantification. TCRdb reprocessed the PCR reads with MiXCR, giving one entry per CDR3 protein. The sample carries approximately 630,000 distinct CDR3 sequences, around 25% recorded once. Sequencing was performed on naive CD8+ T cells from blood, with Jurkat cell RNA spiked in. Specified subset: FACS-sorted CD8+CD4-CCR7+CD45RA+ naive T cells. Receptors originate from a human donor in good health. Some libraries in this study had Jurkat cell RNA spiked in.

This clonotype has ten or more counts. The chain recombines TRBV9 with TRBJ2-3; 9 bases map to TRBD1. The CDR3 sequence is 15 residues long. The V and J ends lost 5 bases and 5 bases, in that order; junction bases with no gene match: 9. Germline V CDR1 and CDR2: SGDLS, YYNGEE. This chain's CDR3 is CASSLQGAMGDTQYF. In DNA, the CDR3 is TGTGCCAGCAGTCTACAGGGGGCGATGGGAGATACGCAGTATTTT.

CDR3 loop: CASSPPNEPAFF. CDR3 coding DNA: TGTGCCAGCTCACCCCCGAATGAACCAGCTTTCTTT. This chain connects TRBV18 to TRBJ1-1; D gene unclear. This CDR3 has 12 amino acids. CDR1 KGHSH and CDR2 LQKENI come from the germline V gene. The V gene lost 3 bases and the J gene lost 10 bases, with 12 bases spanning the gap.

The sample holds many counts of this clonotype. This rearrangement joins TRBV5-5 to TRBJ2-3; TRBD2 agrees at 10 bases. V dropped 6 bases and J dropped 2; count of bases not matched to a gene: 6. The CDR3 spans 15 residues. The germline CDR1 and CDR2 sequences are SGHKS and YYEKEE (reference sequence). In DNA, the CDR3 is TGTGCCAGCAACCAACTAGCGGGACCCACAGATACGCAGTATTTT. Its protein product is CASNQLAGPTDTQYF.

This clonotype occurred many times. This chain links TRBV6-2 or TRBV6-3 with TRBJ1-1; the D is unclear. Trimming took 2 bases from V and 1 from J, leaving 5 bases between them. Germline V gene lookup returns CDR1 MNHEY and CDR2 SVGEGT. This CDR3 has 13 amino acids. CDR3 sequence (DNA): TGTGCCAGCAGTTACGTCAAGAACACTGAAGCTTTCTTT. The encoded protein is CASSYVKNTEAFF.

This clonotype was observed many times. The V call is TRBV30, the J call TRBJ2-7; D is uncertain. Germline-derived CDR1 and CDR2 are GTSNPN and SVGIG (reference sequence). The length of the CDR3 is 11 residues. The V and J ends lost 1 base and 3 bases respectively, with 4 bases between them. CDR3 in amino acids: CAWSDGYEQYF. In nucleotides, the CDR3 is TGTGCCTGGAGTGACGGCTACGAGCAGTACTTC.

The J gene is TRBJ2-3, the V gene TRBV27; a possible D gene is TRBD2 (6 bases). V lost 3 bases, J lost 0 bases, and 13 bases lay in between. The germline V gene encodes CDR1 MNHEY and CDR2 SMNVEV (reference sequence). CDR3 size: 16 residues. The CDR3 DNA sequence: TGTGCCAGCAGTTTCCTAGCGCCGCGAAGCACAGATACGCAGTATTTT. This translates into CASSFLAPRSTDTQYF.

This clonotype was detected ten times or more. The V call is TRBV13, the J call TRBJ1-1; 7 positions match TRBD1. Unmatched junction bases numbered 9, after V lost 4 bases and J lost 4 bases. This CDR3 comprises 15 residues. Germline V gene data show CDR1 as PRHDT and CDR2 as FYEKMQ (reference sequence). The CDR3 bases are TGTGCCAGCAGCTCCACAGGGGCCGCGGGCACTGAAGCTTTCTTT. This sequence encodes CASSSTGAAGTEAFF.

J is TRBJ1-5 and V is TRBV27; no firm D call. This CDR3 spans 18 amino acids. Between the trimmed V and J ends, which lost 2 bases and 1 base, there was a span of 18 bases. In germline, CDR1 is MNHEY, CDR2 SMNVEV (reference sequence). The DNA for the CDR3 is TGTGCCAGCAGTTTACTAGGTGCGACCGCGAAAAGCAATCAGCCCCAGCATTTT. As protein: CASSLLGATAKSNQPQHF.

This clonotype was found a few times. The chain has TRBV9 and TRBJ1-3; TRBD1 matches 12 bases. V shed 3 bases and J 1 base; nucleotides not matched to a gene: 8. Germline V CDR1 and CDR2: SGDLS, YYNGEE. The CDR3 covers 18 residues. The CDR3 coding sequence is TGTGCCAGCAGCGCGTCCGGGACAGGGGGCTTATCTGGAAACACCATATATTTT. Its protein is CASSASGTGGLSGNTIYF.

With respect to this clonotype: With a much larger clone just one base away, this may be a read error. The chain is built from TRBV12-3 or TRBV12-4 and TRBJ2-6; perhaps D is TRBD1 or TRBD2 (5 bases each). The CDR3 runs to 16 residues. CDR3 nucleotides: TGTGCCAGCAGTCTCTCACGGGGCTCTGGGGCCGACGTCCTGACTTTC. Its protein product is CASSLSRGSGADVLTF.

V usage is TRBV27 and J usage is TRBJ1-4; 9 bases map to TRBD1. The V gene's germline CDR1 is MNHEY and CDR2 SMNVEV (reference sequence). This CDR3 comprises 15 residues. With 6 bases clipped from V and 8 bases from J, the junction kept 10 bases outside the gene matches. The CDR3 protein is CASRGLDRGGEKLFF. CDR3 sequence (DNA): TGTGCCAGCAGGGGCCTGGACAGGGGAGGCGAAAAACTGTTTTTT.

The rearrangement links TRBV4-2 to TRBJ2-7, with 7 nucleotides matching TRBD2. The CDR3 has 18 residues. With V trimmed by 0 bases and J by 0 bases, 11 bases remained unmatched. Germline CDR1 reads LGHNA; CDR2 reads YNFKEQ. CDR3 nucleotides: TGTGCCAGCAGCCAAGAACCGGTCCGAGGGACTAACTCCTACGAGCAGTACTTC. Translating gives CASSQEPVRGTNSYEQYF.

The chain joins TRBV5-1 to TRBJ2-7; D unresolved. Per germline, CDR1 SGHRS and CDR2 YFSETQ. V was trimmed by 8 bases and J by 1 base, leaving 16 bases between them. CDR3 length: 14 amino acids. CDR3 protein: CARPKGGPSYEQYF. CDR3 DNA sequence: TGCGCCAGGCCTAAAGGTGGGCCGTCCTACGAGCAGTACTTC.

The table lists this clonotype with many counts. The CDR3 bases are TGCAGTGCTAGGAAGTCCGGACTAGCGGGAGTGGGGCAGTATTTT. Its protein product is CSARKSGLAGVGQYF. This chain uses TRBV20-1 with TRBJ2-3; 13 bases agree with TRBD2. V shed 3 bases and J 11 bases; nucleotides not matched to a gene: 11. The V gene's germline CDR1 is DFQATT and CDR2 SNEGSKA (reference sequence). The CDR3 totals 15 residues.

Note on this clonotype: A much larger clone lies one base from this, so it may be a read error. This sequence joins TRBV5-6 and TRBJ2-3; TRBD2 matches 7 bases. This CDR3 is built from 16 residues. Per the germline V gene, CDR1 is SGHDT and CDR2 is YYEEEE. CDR3 amino acids: CASRFERGPSTDAQYF. The CDR3 region has the DNA TGTGCCAGCCGATTCGAGCGGGGTCCTAGCACAGATGCGCAGTATTTT. Based on the CDR3 plus reference TRBV5-6 and TRBJ2-3, the full variable domain is DAGVTQSPTHLIKTRGQQVTLRCSPKSGHDTVSWYQQALGQGPQFIFQYYEEEERQRGNFPDRFSGHQFPNYSSELNVNALLLGDSALYLCASRFERGPSTDAQYFGPGTRLTVL.

This clonotype was picked up a small number of times. The genes are TRBV7-8 and TRBJ2-5; TRBD2 aligns across 10 bases. Germline assignment: CDR1 SGHVS and CDR2 FQNEAQ. The CDR3 has 17 amino acids. J was trimmed by 5 bases and V by 4 bases; bases with no gene match: 13. The CDR3 sequence is CASSSGTSAYGGETQYF. CDR3 coding DNA: TGTGCCAGCAGCTCAGGGACTAGCGCATACGGTGGGGAGACCCAGTACTTC.

This chain connects TRBV6-2 or TRBV6-3 to TRBJ2-2; possibly TRBD1 for D (6 bases). V lost 0 bases to trimming and J lost 0 bases, with 23 bases between them. Germline CDR1 MNHEY, CDR2 SVGEGT. The CDR3 runs to 21 residues. The CDR3 DNA reads TGTGCCAGCAGTTACTCCATTGGGGACAAAGGGATCCCCTCGAACACCGGGGAGCTGTTTTTT. It yields the protein CASSYSIGDKGIPSNTGELFF.

Notes on this clonotype: One end of the junction varies from germline; a read error may be responsible. The V gene is TRBV11-2, the J gene TRBJ2-7; 11 bases align to TRBD2. Germline V gene sequence: CDR1 SGHAT, CDR2 FQNNGV. The CDR3 extends over 15 amino acids. The CDR3 spells CASGLTLAGAREQYF. CDR3 coding DNA: TGTGCCAGCGGCTTAACACTAGCGGGAGCGAGGGAGCAGTACTTC.

This clonotype was observed at least ten times. This chain links TRBV4-1 with TRBJ2-3, with 10 bases fitting TRBD2. V lost 0 bases, J lost 2 bases, and 5 bases stayed unmatched. The CDR3 sequence is 17 residues long. CDR1 and CDR2 from the germline V gene are MGHRA and YSYEKL. Here the CDR3 reads CASSQDSLAGDTDTQYF. The CDR3 bases are TGCGCCAGCAGCCAAGATAGCCTAGCGGGGGACACAGATACGCAGTATTTT.

The V and J genes are TRBV19 and TRBJ2-3; D not resolved. Trimming left V 1 base short and J 4 bases short, with 9 bases between. Germline V CDR1 and CDR2: LNHDA, SQIVND (reference sequence). The CDR3 totals 14 residues. CDR3 in DNA: TGTGCCAGTAGTATAGTGGGCAGCCCAGATACGCAGTATTTT. Its protein product is CASSIVGSPDTQYF.